This T cell receptor (beta chain) came from a study of radiotherapy plus CTLA-4 blockade in lung cancer. Study summary: Objective response was observed in more than 15% of patients, and disease control in roughly 31%.

CDR3 length equals 13 residues. The germline V gene encodes CDR1 SGHDT and CDR2 YYEEEE. The junction had 1 base not matched to a gene; V was cut back by 2 bases and J by 5 bases. Study-wide results and caveats: Reported findings show early blood T cell clone dynamics, with interferon-beta, best predicted response.

Assay used: immunoSEQ multiplex PCR; TCRdb lists only in-frame clones, some missing. The sample consists of 40,000 to 45,000 clones, more than 65% of them appearing once. To note about this clone: Its cognate antigen is unknown.

CTLA-4 blockade with ipilimumab, together with focal radiation, was given to patients with chemo-refractory metastatic non-small-cell lung cancer. The genes are TRBV5-6 and TRBJ2-1, with TRBD1 matching over 7 bases. The receptor was isolated from a human donor with non-small cell lung cancer who had stable disease on radiotherapy plus ipilimumab. The sequenced sample was peripheral blood, obtained from a patient treated with radiotherapy plus ipilimumab. The CDR3: CASSFQGDNEQFF. CDR3 DNA sequence: TGTGCCAGCAGCTTTCAGGGGGACAATGAGCAGTTCTTC.